This TCR beta chain was captured by sequencing in a study of T cells in Graves' hyperthyroidism and ophthalmopathy. The source material, RNA transcripts, was used to amplify TCR beta CDR3 regions. In the first-round RT-PCR of the TCR CDR3, the HTBI primer set was used. TCRdb analysed the multiplex PCR reads with MiXCR anew, one entry per CDR3 protein. The table includes 350,000 to 500,000 distinct CDR3 sequences, roughly 15% detected once. Researchers defined stable Graves' hyperthyroidism as no ophthalmopathy progression within 18 months. Recently diagnosed hyperthyroidism of less than 2 months' duration affected patients aged 18 to 65. Germline loops: CDR1 SEHNR, CDR2 FQNEAQ (reference sequence). The CDR3 is 15 amino acids. The trim removed 4 bases at V and 1 base at J, leaving 5 bases unmatched. The study's findings and limits: By a 13 V-J model, ophthalmopathy was set apart from stable hyperthyroidism.

This clonotype has a count of ten or more. No antigen is known for it. Input material: blood. The origin of this receptor is a woman under 30 with Graves' hyperthyroidism. This rearrangement joins TRBV7-9 to TRBJ1-2; 8 bases match TRBD1. CDR3 in amino acids: CASSSGTGYNYGYTF. The CDR3 DNA is TGTGCCAGCAGCTCCGGGACAGGATATAACTATGGCTACACCTTC.